This is a list of T cell receptor beta chains from one sample in a study of response to subunit inactivated influenza vaccine. TCRdb independently ran MiXCR on the RT-PCR reads; one entry per CDR3 protein. The top ten clones hold under 14% of a sample with approximately 700,000 distinct CDR3 sequences, 15% to 19% of them seen once. The specimen was PBMCs from blood, collected 11 to 12 days after vaccination. These receptors originate from a man in his fifties who received an inactivated influenza vaccine. Both conserved end residues are part of each CDR3. The D gene is left open where the match is weak. Expanded clones get a size class; other rows say once, few or many, or leave the size out.

size	D	V	J	CDR3	DNA
few	TRBD2	TRBV28	TRBJ2-2	CASRSGRYTGELFF	TGTGCCAGCAGGAGCGGGAGGTACACCGGGGAGCTGTTTTTT
NA	TRBD1	TRBV10-3	TRBJ1-4	CAISGDRSWGNNEKLFF	TGTGCCATCAGTGGGGACAGATCATGGGGGAATAATGAAAAACTGTTTTTT
NA	NA	TRBV5-1	TRBJ2-7	CASSLWEGREQYF	TGCGCCAGCAGCTTGTGGGAAGGGCGCGAGCAGTACTTC
NA	TRBD1	TRBV27	TRBJ2-7	CASSPGGREQYF	TGTGCCAGCAGTCCAGGGGGCCGCGAGCAGTACTTC
NA	TRBD2	TRBV7-9	TRBJ2-3	CASSPPAGGDTQYF	TGTGCCAGCAGCCCCCCCGCGGGGGGAGATACGCAGTATTTT
many	TRBD1	TRBV20-1	TRBJ1-1	CSARDAQGDTEAFF	TGCAGTGCTAGAGACGCACAGGGGGACACTGAAGCTTTCTTT
NA	NA	TRBV12-3/TRBV12-4	TRBJ1-2	CASSRGTGRGYTF	TGTGCCAGCAGCCGGGGGACTGGTCGGGGCTACACCTTC
NA	TRBD2	TRBV5-1	TRBJ2-5	CASSLGPAGIQGTQYF	TGCGCCAGCAGCTTGGGCCCAGCGGGAATCCAAGGGACCCAGTACTTC
many	NA	TRBV7-6	TRBJ2-7	CASSLGSSSYEQYF	TGTGCCAGCAGTTTGGGCTCCAGCTCCTACGAGCAGTACTTC
NA	TRBD2	TRBV5-1	TRBJ2-5	CASSKDPGLAAETQYF	TGCGCCAGCAGCAAAGACCCCGGACTAGCGGCGGAGACCCAGTACTTC
few	TRBD2	TRBV20-1	TRBJ2-5	CSAPGLAGTAQETQYF	TGCAGTGCTCCAGGACTAGCGGGGACTGCTCAAGAGACCCAGTACTTC
few	NA	TRBV28	TRBJ1-1	CVSSLFLVAEAFF	TGTGTCAGCAGTTTGTTTCTTGTAGCTGAAGCTTTCTTT
NA	TRBD2	TRBV5-1	TRBJ2-4	CASSLTSAYDIQYF	TGCGCCAGCAGCTTGACTAGCGCGTACGACATTCAGTACTTC
NA	NA	TRBV27	TRBJ1-1	CASSPGGQGVYTEAFF	TGTGCCAGCAGTCCCGGTGGGCAGGGCGTTTATACTGAAGCTTTCTTT
NA	NA	TRBV6-1	TRBJ1-6	CASSDSYNSPLHF	TGTGCCAGCAGTGATAGCTATAATTCACCCCTCCACTTT
NA	NA	TRBV11-2	TRBJ1-6	CASSLGAIVVSPLHF	TGTGCCAGCAGCTTAGGGGCAATCGTAGTTTCACCCCTCCACTTT
NA	TRBD1	TRBV5-1	TRBJ1-4	CASSSEGQGGEKLFF	TGCGCCAGCAGCAGCGAAGGACAGGGTGGTGAAAAACTGTTTTTT
many	NA	TRBV24-1	TRBJ2-1	CAAPNEQFF	TGTGCCGCCCCTAATGAGCAGTTCTTC
few	NA	TRBV20-1	TRBJ1-1	CSARLGGGGTEAFF	TGCAGTGCTAGATTGGGTGGGGGGGGCACTGAAGCTTTCTTT
NA	NA	TRBV7-9	TRBJ2-5	CASSLSEASQETQYF	TGTGCCAGCAGCTTAAGTGAGGCATCCCAAGAGACCCAGTACTTC
many	TRBD1	TRBV5-5	TRBJ1-5	CAIKPGQSRRVCQPQHF	TGTGCCATCAAACCGGGACAGTCCCGTCGAGTCTGTCAGCCCCAGCATTTT
NA	NA	TRBV7-3	TRBJ2-2	CASASSGGHTGELFF	TGTGCCAGCGCCTCGTCCGGGGGACATACCGGGGAGCTGTTTTTT
many	NA	TRBV11-2	TRBJ1-2	CASSRADVPNYGYTF	TGTGCCAGCAGCAGAGCGGACGTCCCTAACTATGGCTACACCTTC
many	NA	TRBV28	TRBJ1-2	CASLGTDIGYTF	TGTGCCAGCCTCGGGACGGATATTGGCTACACCTTC
NA	TRBD1	TRBV11-2	TRBJ1-4	CASSSLRGTGGVNEKLFF	TGTGCCAGCAGCTCATTACGTGGGACAGGGGGCGTTAATGAAAAACTGTTTTTT
NA	TRBD2	TRBV7-2	TRBJ2-5	CASSPGLAAQPQYF	TGTGCCAGCAGCCCAGGACTAGCGGCGCAACCCCAGTACTTC
NA	NA	TRBV12-3/TRBV12-4	TRBJ2-5	CASSFNPDGRGTQYF	TGTGCCAGCTCCTTCAACCCGGACGGCCGGGGGACCCAGTACTTC
NA	TRBD2	TRBV10-3	TRBJ2-1	CAISVGLAGGLEQFF	TGTGCCATCAGTGTCGGACTAGCGGGGGGGCTAGAGCAGTTCTTC
NA	TRBD1	TRBV20-1	TRBJ2-6	CSARDRTGRAGANVLTF	TGCAGTGCTAGAGACAGGACAGGGCGGGCTGGGGCCAACGTCCTGACTTTC
many	NA	TRBV10-3	TRBJ2-5	CAISPQETQYF	TGTGCCATCAGTCCCCAAGAGACCCAGTACTTC
many	TRBD1	TRBV29-1	TRBJ2-1	CSVVTGSSYNEQFF	TGCAGCGTTGTGACAGGGAGCTCCTACAATGAGCAGTTCTTC
once	NA	TRBV25-1	TRBJ2-1	CASSEFDRWNEQFF	TGTGCCAGCAGTGAATTCGATCGGTGGAATGAGCAGTTCTTC
many	TRBD1	TRBV6-1	TRBJ1-3	CASSRQGSSGNTIYF	TGTGCCAGCAGTCGACAGGGGAGCTCTGGAAACACCATATATTTT